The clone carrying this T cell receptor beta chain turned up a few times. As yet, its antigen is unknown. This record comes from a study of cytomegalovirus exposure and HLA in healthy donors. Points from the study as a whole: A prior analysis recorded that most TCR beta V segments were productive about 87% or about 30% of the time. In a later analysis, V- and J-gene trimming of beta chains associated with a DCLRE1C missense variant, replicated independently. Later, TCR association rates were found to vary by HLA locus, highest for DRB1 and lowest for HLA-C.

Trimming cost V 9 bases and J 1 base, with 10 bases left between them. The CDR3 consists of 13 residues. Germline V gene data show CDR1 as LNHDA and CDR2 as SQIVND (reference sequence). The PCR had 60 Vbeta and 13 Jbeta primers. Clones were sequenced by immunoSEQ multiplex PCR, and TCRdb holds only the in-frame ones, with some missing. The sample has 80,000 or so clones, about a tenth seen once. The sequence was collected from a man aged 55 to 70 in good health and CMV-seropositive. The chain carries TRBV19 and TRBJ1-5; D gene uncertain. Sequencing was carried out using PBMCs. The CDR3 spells CASDTVSNQPQHF. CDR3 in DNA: TGTGCCAGCGATACAGTGAGCAATCAGCCCCAGCATTTT.